Given below is one T cell receptor (beta chain) in context. Its specificity is not known. The data are from a study of shared clonotypes between healthy human individuals. Study conclusions and caveats: Naive subsets generally had larger estimated richness than memory subsets.

Assay used: immunoSEQ multiplex PCR; TCRdb lists only in-frame clones, some missing. The sample consists of about 2.3 million clones, more than 85% of them appearing once. CDR1 and CDR2 (germline): SQVTM, ANQGSEA. The trim removed 0 bases at V and 8 bases at J, leaving 10 bases unmatched. The CDR3 consists of 16 residues. This chain uses TRBV29-1 with TRBJ2-1; 10 bases map to TRBD2. The origin of this receptor is a man younger than 30 in good health. Some clones in this sample may be carry-over from other donors' samples. The sequenced sample was naive CD4+ T cells from PBMCs. Noted subset: CD45RA+ positively selected. CDR3 loop: CSVEDRPSGRGDEQFF. In nucleotides, the CDR3 is TGCAGCGTTGAAGATCGCCCTAGCGGGAGAGGGGATGAGCAGTTCTTC.